This TCR beta chain was recorded in a study of naive and memory T cell subsets. Amplification of ligated cDNA took four PCR rounds with SP2 and nested alpha and beta constant primers. TCRdb re-analysed the UMI-ligation and nested PCR reads in MiXCR, keeping a single row per CDR3 protein. The repertoire holds some 30,000 distinct CDR3 sequences, with approximately 7.1% as singletons. This clonotype came up a few times. The treatment: skin biopsy from PPD injection site in Mantoux-positive individual. The library had UMIs added by 3' ligation of an oligonucleotide to TCR cDNA. The input for sequencing was skin, taken from a tuberculin skin test site. The sequence was obtained from an adult in good health.

Here the CDR3 reads CASRPRQYTDTQYF. The CDR3 DNA reads as TGTGCCAGTAGGCCGCGACAGTACACAGATACGCAGTATTTT. This chain connects TRBV19 to TRBJ2-3, with D maybe TRBD1 (5 bases). The CDR3 has 14 amino acids. Germline CDR1 reads LNHDA; CDR2 reads SQIVND (reference sequence). V lost 6 bases and J lost 2, with 12 bases in between.